Below, 19 T cell receptor beta chains from the same sample are listed, as sequenced in a study of blood T cell repertoires in COVID-19. Method: immunoSEQ multiplex PCR; TCRdb's copy keeps in-frame clones and lacks some. The sample lists roughly 210,000 clones, about nine tenths occurring once. Sequenced material: PBMCs or T cells enriched from blood (not recorded which). The receptors were gathered from a man aged 25 to 40 in a cohort exposed to, infected with or recovered from COVID-19 (not recorded which).

This clone has only one observation. The V call is TRBV5-1, the J call TRBJ1-4, with 8 bases fitting TRBD1. Looked up from germline, CDR1 is SGHRS and CDR2 is YFSETQ. The V gene end was trimmed by 2 bases and the J gene end by 8 bases; junction bases not matched to a gene: 11. The CDR3 extends over 16 amino acids. The CDR3 nucleotides are TGCGCCAGCAGCTTCTTTCCCGACAGGGGTCAAGAAAAACTGTTTTTT. This codes for CASSFFPDRGQEKLFF.

The V gene is TRBV6-5, the J gene TRBJ2-5; 7 bases are shared with TRBD2. Germline V gene sequence: CDR1 MNHEY, CDR2 SVGAGI. Trimming at V came to 2 bases and at J to 5 bases, leaving 8 bases not matched to a gene. The CDR3 is made up of 15 amino acids. CDR3 amino acids: CASSYIFGGGETQYF. DNA of the CDR3: TGTGCCAGCAGTTACATCTTTGGGGGAGGGGAGACCCAGTACTTC.

V is TRBV18 and J is TRBJ2-7; 7 bases align to TRBD1. Germline values: CDR1 KGHSH, CDR2 LQKENI. This CDR3 contains 15 residues. J lost 3 bases, V lost 6 bases, and 11 bases had no gene match. CDR3 residues: CASSLTGDRDYEQYF. In DNA form, the CDR3 reads TGTGCCAGCTCTCTCACAGGAGACAGGGACTACGAGCAGTACTTC.

This chain's CDR3 is CASSFSHSYEQYF. The CDR3 nucleotides are TGTGCCAGCAGCTTCAGTCACTCCTACGAGCAGTACTTC. This sequence joins TRBV7-2 and TRBJ2-7; D uncertain. Trimming stripped 3 bases from V and 0 bases from J, with 6 bases between. CDR1 is SGHTA and CDR2 is FQGNSA in the germline V gene. This CDR3 has 13 amino acids. Together with reference TRBV7-2 and TRBJ2-7, the CDR3 gives the full variable domain: GAGVSQSPSNKVTEKGKDVELRCDPISGHTALYWYRQSLGQGLEFLIYFQGNSAPDKSGLPSDRFSAERTGGSVSTLTIQRTQQEDSAVYLCASSFSHSYEQYFGPGTRLTVT.

The chain uses TRBV6-5 and TRBJ2-7; weak D call: TRBD2 (5 bases). This CDR3 spans 15 amino acids. CDR1 MNHEY and CDR2 SVGAGI come from the germline V gene. V lost 2 bases and J lost 1, with 12 bases in between. As DNA, the CDR3 is TGTGCCAGCAGTTACGTGAGGGCGGAGTCCTACGAGCAGTACTTC. Protein product: CASSYVRAESYEQYF.

This rearrangement joins TRBV28 to TRBJ1-5, with D tentatively TRBD1 (6 bases). The CDR3 has 15 residues. Trimming cost V 5 bases and J 4 bases, with 15 bases left between them. From germline, CDR1 is MDHEN and CDR2 SYDVKM. The CDR3 bases are TGTGCCAGCAGTCTCCCCCAAGGGGGAAATCAGCCCCAGCATTTT. Its translation: CASSLPQGGNQPQHF.

J is TRBJ2-3 and V is TRBV5-6, with 7 bases lining up with TRBD1. CDR1 is SGHDT, CDR2 YYEEEE, per germline. Trimming at V came to 4 bases and at J to 2 bases, leaving 13 bases not matched to a gene. The CDR3 consists of 17 residues. The CDR3 sequence: CASSGLGQTIYTDTQYF. CDR3 sequence (DNA): TGTGCCAGCAGCGGATTGGGACAGACCATTTACACAGATACGCAGTATTTT.

The chain couples TRBV9 to TRBJ2-3, with 8 bases aligning to TRBD2. The CDR3 runs 15 residues. Per germline, CDR1 SGDLS and CDR2 YYNGEE. V dropped 5 bases and J dropped 0; count of bases not matched to a gene: 5. CDR3 nucleotides: TGTGCCAGCAGTCAACTAGCGGCTAGCACAGATACGCAGTATTTT. Protein product: CASSQLAASTDTQYF.

The chain is built from TRBV7-8 and TRBJ2-7, with a tentative D call TRBD1 (5 bases). There are 14 residues in the CDR3. V dropped 5 bases and J dropped 0 bases, with 11 bases sitting between them. From germline, CDR1 is SGHVS and CDR2 FQNEAQ. The CDR3 coding sequence is TGTGCCAGCAGCCGATCACAGGACTCCTACGAGCAGTACTTC. It specifies CASSRSQDSYEQYF.

The chain carries TRBV15 and TRBJ1-5; tentatively, D is TRBD1 (6 bases). This CDR3 contains 19 residues. V was clipped by 0 bases and J by 3 bases, with 21 bases between them. Germline CDR1 LNHNV, CDR2 YYDKDF (reference sequence). The DNA for the CDR3 is TGTGCCACCAGCAGAGAGTTATGGTTGGGGGCAGGACCCAATCAGCCCCAGCATTTT. Protein product: CATSRELWLGAGPNQPQHF.

This rearrangement joins TRBV2 to TRBJ2-6; 8 bases align to TRBD1. CDR1 is SNHLY and CDR2 is FYNNEI in the germline V gene. The CDR3 runs to 18 residues. V was pared by 8 bases and J by 0 bases, with 12 bases of the junction left unmatched. CDR3 amino acids: CASHKQGAPTSGANVLTF. CDR3 coding DNA: TGTGCCAGCCATAAGCAGGGGGCCCCTACCTCTGGGGCCAACGTCCTGACTTTC. The whole variable domain, remainder taken from reference TRBV2 and TRBJ2-6, is EPEVTQTPSHQVTQMGQEVILRCVPISNHLYFYWYRQILGQKVEFLVSFYNNEISEKSEIFDDQFSVERPDGSNFTLKIRSTKLEDSAMYFCASHKQGAPTSGANVLTFGAGSRLTVL.

This sequence joins TRBV4-1 and TRBJ2-2, with 8 bases identical to TRBD2. J gave up 4 bases and V 3 bases, and 19 bases lay outside the gene matches. The CDR3 extends over 20 amino acids. Looked up from germline, CDR1 is MGHRA and CDR2 is YSYEKL. The CDR3 loop reads CASSQPHPKEREWVTGELFF. The CDR3 coding sequence is TGCGCCAGCAGCCAGCCTCATCCCAAGGAGCGGGAGTGGGTCACCGGGGAGCTGTTTTTT.

This clone was recorded a few times. This chain links TRBV7-3 with TRBJ1-2; 8 bases map to TRBD1. The CDR3 consists of 16 residues. The V and J ends lost 5 bases and 0 bases, in that order; junction bases with no gene match: 8. Germline assignment: CDR1 SGHTA and CDR2 FQGTGA. The CDR3 sequence: CASSPQGAPSNYGYTF. The CDR3 DNA reads as TGTGCCAGCAGCCCTCAGGGGGCGCCGTCTAACTATGGCTACACCTTC.

This clone was detected only once. The rearrangement uses TRBV28 and TRBJ1-5; no clear D gene. V was cut by 3 bases and J by 0 bases, with 9 bases left in between. The CDR3 has 15 amino acids. Germline CDR1 and CDR2: MDHEN and SYDVKM. The DNA of the CDR3 is TGTGCCAGCAGTTTTACAGTCATTAGCAATCAGCCCCAGCATTTT. It yields the protein CASSFTVISNQPQHF.

The V call is TRBV4-1, the J call TRBJ1-1; D perhaps matches TRBD1 (5 bases). Germline V gene data show CDR1 as MGHRA and CDR2 as YSYEKL. The CDR3 spans 15 residues. The germline V and J ends were trimmed by 5 bases and 1 base, with 14 bases remaining between them. The CDR3 DNA is TGCGCCAGCAGCAGAAGGACACTACCGAACACTGAAGCTTTCTTT. Translated, it gives CASSRRTLPNTEAFF.

The gene calls are TRBV5-4 and TRBJ2-2; D gene uncertain. The V gene lost 0 bases and the J gene lost 7 bases, with 13 bases spanning the gap. This CDR3 comprises 15 residues. The V gene's germline CDR1 is SGHNT and CDR2 YYREEE (reference sequence). The CDR3 nucleotides are TGTGCCAGCAGCTTGGAACTTCTCTCCGGCGGGGAGCTGTTTTTT. It specifies CASSLELLSGGELFF.

The chain links TRBV3-1 (or the pseudogene TRBV3-2) to TRBJ1-6, with TRBD1 matching over 9 bases. The CDR3 length is 20 residues. The J segment lost 7 bases and the V segment lost 0 bases, leaving 16 bases of the junction unmatched. CDR1 is LGHDT, CDR2 YNNKEL, per germline (reference sequence). The CDR3 nucleotides are TGTGCCAGCAGCCAAGAGGGGAGGCGAGAGGGACAGGGCCTCAATTCACCCCTCCACTTT. Translated, it gives CASSQEGRREGQGLNSPLHF.

The V gene is TRBV27, the J gene TRBJ1-2; D is uncertain. V lost 5 bases to trimming and J lost 8 bases, with 15 bases between them. The V gene's germline CDR1 is MNHEY and CDR2 SMNVEV (reference sequence). The CDR3 totals 13 residues. Here the CDR3 DNA reads TGTGCCAGCAGTCCACACGTGGGAGCAGGCTACACCTTC. Translation: CASSPHVGAGYTF.

The chain has TRBV4-3 and TRBJ2-4; the match to TRBD1 covers 8 bases. Per germline, CDR1 LGHNA and CDR2 YSLEER. Trimming took 2 bases from V and 0 from J; bases not matched to a gene: 6. CDR3 length: 17 amino acids. The CDR3 nucleotides read TGCGCCAGCAGCCAAACAGACAGGGGTCTAGCCAAAAACATTCAGTACTTC. Protein sequence: CASSQTDRGLAKNIQYF.